The present TCR beta chain was sequenced within a study of T cells in Graves' hyperthyroidism and ophthalmopathy. Researchers amplified the TCR beta CDR3 regions from RNA transcripts. TCR CDR3 underwent first-round RT-PCR with the HTBI primer set. Each CDR3 protein is one row after TCRdb ran MiXCR on the multiplex PCR reads. The table records a few hundred thousand distinct CDR3 sequences, 12% to 15% of them present only once. The CDR3 runs to 12 residues. Germline CDR1 is DFQATT and CDR2 is SNEGSKA (reference sequence). The V and J ends lost 8 bases and 3 bases respectively, with 13 bases between them. This clonotype was seen at least ten times.

This chain links TRBV20-1 with TRBJ1-1, with D unclear. This sequence was found in a woman in her sixties or seventies with Graves' ophthalmopathy. The sequenced sample consisted of blood. The CDR3 here is CSTTAIDTEAFF. CDR3 nucleotides: TGCAGTACAACAGCCATCGACACTGAAGCTTTCTTT.